These T cell receptor beta chains were read from a single sample in a study of T cells in Graves' hyperthyroidism and ophthalmopathy. TCRdb fed the multiplex PCR reads into MiXCR, producing one record per CDR3 protein. Among approximately 560,000 distinct CDR3 sequences listed, about a sixth were seen once. The sample consisted of blood. Receptors originate from a woman younger than 45 with Graves' hyperthyroidism. The CDR3 runs from the conserved cysteine through the conserved F or W. D genes are given only for firm matches. For some rows the clone size is stated as once, few or many, or as a class when expanded; others skip it.

TRBJ2-1,TRBD1,many,TRBV24-1,CATSAVPDRDNEQFF,TGTGCCACCAGTGCCGTACCGGACAGGGACAATGAGCAGTTCTTC
TRBJ2-1,NA,many,TRBV2,CASTGRWGNEQFF,TGTGCCAGTACTGGGAGGTGGGGCAATGAGCAGTTCTTC
TRBJ2-3,TRBD1,NA,TRBV20-1,CSAGQASTDTQYF,TGCAGTGCCGGACAGGCTAGCACAGATACGCAGTATTTT
TRBJ2-1,TRBD1,many,TRBV7-3,CASSLSRDRGNNEQFF,TGTGCCAGCAGCTTAAGCCGGGACAGGGGAAACAATGAGCAGTTCTTC
TRBJ2-7,TRBD2,many,TRBV20-1,CSARDGREGLYEQYF,TGCAGTGCTAGAGATGGGCGGGAGGGACTCTACGAGCAGTACTTC
TRBJ2-7,NA,NA,TRBV28,CASSLTGTFYEQYF,TGTGCCAGCAGTCTTACAGGAACCTTCTACGAGCAGTACTTC
TRBJ2-7,TRBD2,many,TRBV2,CASKEREAREQYF,TGTGCCAGCAAAGAGCGGGAGGCTCGCGAGCAGTACTTC
TRBJ2-7,NA,few,TRBV6-1,CASSEFPYYEQYF,TGTGCCAGCAGTGAATTCCCATACTACGAGCAGTACTTC
TRBJ2-2,NA,NA,TRBV28,CASAEGELFF,TGTGCCAGCGCGGAAGGGGAGCTGTTTTTT
TRBJ1-4,NA,NA,TRBV9,CASSPGSILGGKLFF,TGTGCCAGCAGCCCTGGTTCGATCCTAGGGGGAAAACTGTTTTTT
TRBJ2-7,TRBD2,few,TRBV6-1,CASRRGGAYEQYF,TGTGCCAGCAGGCGCGGGGGGGCCTACGAGCAGTACTTC
TRBJ2-1,TRBD1,many,TRBV24-1,CATSDPGTGVEQFF,TGTGCCACCAGTGACCCCGGGACAGGGGTTGAGCAGTTCTTC
TRBJ2-1,NA,many,TRBV11-1,CASSLSGSGVSYNEQFF,TGTGCCAGCAGCTTATCCGGGAGTGGGGTCTCCTACAATGAGCAGTTCTTC
TRBJ2-2,TRBD2,many,TRBV6-1,CASSGAGGPDGELFF,TGTGCCAGCAGCGGAGCGGGAGGGCCGGACGGGGAGCTGTTTTTT
TRBJ2-1,TRBD2,many,TRBV5-1,CASSLGLAGGYNEQFF,TGCGCCAGCAGCTTAGGGCTAGCGGGAGGCTACAATGAGCAGTTCTTC
TRBJ2-2,NA,few,TRBV20-1,CSARPPGPATGELFF,TGCAGTGCTAGACCTCCGGGACCCGCCACGGGGGAGCTGTTTTTT
TRBJ2-1,TRBD2,many,TRBV6-1,CASSSISGGVNEQFF,TGTGCCAGCAGTTCGATTAGCGGGGGGGTCAATGAGCAGTTCTTC
TRBJ1-2,NA,few,TRBV11-2,CASSLAGLGYTF,TGTGCCAGCAGCTTAGCCGGGTTGGGCTACACCTTC
TRBJ2-7,TRBD1,NA,TRBV7-9,CASSPDRETYEQYF,TGTGCCAGCAGCCCCGACAGGGAGACCTACGAGCAGTACTTC
TRBJ1-1,NA,many,TRBV7-3,CASSTQLNTEAFF,TGTGCCAGTTCCACGCAGCTCAACACTGAAGCTTTCTTT
TRBJ2-2,NA,many,TRBV6-2/TRBV6-3,CASSYTSSGELFF,TGTGCCAGCAGTTACACAAGCTCTGGGGAGCTGTTTTTT
TRBJ1-5,TRBD1,many,TRBV20-1,CSARQGADSNQPQHF,TGCAGTGCTAGACAGGGGGCTGATAGCAATCAGCCCCAGCATTTT
TRBJ2-2,TRBD2,NA,TRBV5-4,CASSSLLAGRSGELFF,TGTGCCAGCAGCTCCTTGCTAGCGGGAAGGTCCGGGGAGCTGTTTTTT
TRBJ2-5,NA,many,TRBV6-2/TRBV6-3,CASSPTRRGETQYF,TGTGCCAGCAGTCCAACTCGGCGGGGAGAGACCCAGTACTTC
TRBJ2-1,NA,few,TRBV7-3,CASTLTPGSEQFF,TGTGCCAGCACCCTGACCCCGGGAAGTGAGCAGTTCTTC
TRBJ1-1,TRBD1,many,TRBV29-1,CSVFIHTGGRGAEAFF,TGCAGCGTTTTCATCCACACAGGGGGCAGAGGGGCTGAAGCTTTCTTT
TRBJ2-7,NA,many,TRBV2,CASSERRDPYEQYF,TGTGCCAGCAGTGAGCGGCGGGACCCTTACGAGCAGTACTTC
TRBJ2-7,TRBD2,NA,TRBV2,CASSQPTGPPGLAAGVLYEQYF,TGTGCCAGCAGCCAACCCACCGGACCTCCGGGACTAGCGGCAGGGGTACTATACGAGCAGTACTTC
TRBJ2-7,TRBD2,many,TRBV11-2,CASGLAGDYEQYF,TGTGCCAGCGGCTTGGCGGGAGACTACGAGCAGTACTTC
TRBJ2-7,TRBD2,many,TRBV27,CASSLEFGGMYEQYF,TGTGCCAGCAGTTTAGAGTTCGGGGGGATGTACGAGCAGTACTTC
TRBJ2-7,TRBD2,many,TRBV6-1,CEAGLAGDEQYF,TGTGAGGCCGGACTAGCGGGAGACGAGCAGTACTTC
TRBJ1-2,NA,many,TRBV9,CASSQTQQGGNYGYTF,TGTGCCAGCAGCCAAACCCAGCAAGGGGGGAACTATGGCTACACCTTC
TRBJ2-7,TRBD2,many,TRBV20-1,CSAHAGGTGAYEQYF,TGCAGTGCGCACGCCGGGGGGACCGGAGCCTACGAGCAGTACTTC
TRBJ2-5,NA,many,TRBV7-2,CASSLGTGYQETQYF,TGTGCCAGCAGCTTAGGAACAGGGTACCAAGAGACCCAGTACTTC
TRBJ1-1,NA,many,TRBV19,CASSIRMNTEAFF,TGTGCCAGTAGTATCCGGATGAACACTGAAGCTTTCTTT
TRBJ2-7,TRBD2,few,TRBV29-1,CSVEESGLADTYEQYF,TGCAGCGTTGAAGAGTCGGGACTAGCGGATACCTACGAGCAGTACTTC
TRBJ1-2,NA,NA,TRBV2,CASSFPSVGYTF,TGTGCCAGCAGTTTTCCCTCGGTAGGCTACACCTTC
TRBJ2-1,TRBD1,few,TRBV11-1,CASSLDRVPFNEQFF,TGTGCCAGCAGCCTCGACAGGGTTCCGTTTAATGAGCAGTTCTTC
TRBJ2-1,NA,many,TRBV6-2/TRBV6-3,CASSAPGLAAYNEQFF,TGTGCCAGCAGTGCCCCCGGGTTAGCGGCGTACAATGAGCAGTTCTTC
TRBJ2-7,TRBD2,many,TRBV3-1,CASSLRTSGIEEQYF,TGTGCCAGCAGCCTGCGGACTAGCGGGATAGAAGAGCAGTACTTC
TRBJ1-1,NA,few,TRBV29-1,CSVEVHKNTEAFF,TGCAGCGTTGAAGTTCACAAGAACACTGAAGCTTTCTTT
TRBJ2-5,TRBD2,many,TRBV28,CASSTSGGFKETQYF,TGTGCCAGCAGCACGTCGGGGGGGTTTAAAGAGACCCAGTACTTC
TRBJ2-7,NA,many,TRBV3-1,CASRKKGHYYEQYF,TGTGCCAGCCGAAAGAAAGGACATTACTACGAGCAGTACTTC